A selection of T cell receptor beta chains follows, all from one sample in a study of T-cell memory formation after mild COVID-19. MiXCR, applied by TCRdb to the 5' RACE reads, yields one record per CDR3 protein. The data show roughly 580,000 distinct CDR3 sequences, roughly 17% seen once. The sequencing sample was made of PBMCs or a T cell subset sorted from them (not recorded which). The receptors derive from an adult woman who had mild COVID-19 (a few samples of this study predate the infection). Cell type and time point are not known. CDR3s include the opening cysteine and the closing phenylalanine or tryptophan. D genes are given only for firm matches. The size entry is marked missing in some rows and otherwise reads once, few, many or a size class.

abundance	d_gene	v_gene	j_gene	CDR3aa	CDR3nt
few	TRBD2	TRBV5-1	TRBJ2-7	CASSLTLAGDYEQYF	TGCGCCAGCAGCTTGACCCTAGCGGGGGACTACGAGCAGTACTTC
-	-	TRBV2	TRBJ1-5	CASKTDSNQPQHF	TGTGCCAGCAAGACGGATAGCAATCAGCCCCAGCATTTT
-	-	TRBV5-1	TRBJ2-7	CASSLRTEYEQYF	TGCGCCAGCAGCTTAAGGACAGAATACGAGCAGTACTTC
few	TRBD2	TRBV3-1	TRBJ2-5	CASSQVAGGGETQYF	TGTGCCAGCAGCCAAGTAGCGGGAGGGGGTGAGACCCAGTACTTC
few	-	TRBV5-1	TRBJ2-7	CASSPRDGREKAGFYEQYF	TGCGCCAGCAGCCCCCGTGATGGCAGGGAGAAGGCTGGCTTCTACGAGCAGTACTTC
-	-	TRBV10-3	TRBJ2-1	CAISDRGSNEQFF	TGTGCCATCAGTGACAGGGGAAGTAATGAGCAGTTCTTC
-	-	TRBV6-1	TRBJ1-5	CATKDRLGQPQHF	TGTGCCACTAAAGACAGGCTAGGCCAGCCCCAGCATTTT
few	-	TRBV27	TRBJ2-1	CASSFRATYNEQFF	TGTGCCAGCAGTTTCCGGGCCACCTACAATGAGCAGTTCTTC
many	TRBD2	TRBV7-2	TRBJ2-5	CASSLVFTGGEAAQYF	TGTGCCAGCAGCTTAGTTTTTACGGGGGGGGAGGCGGCCCAGTACTTC
few	-	TRBV20-1	TRBJ2-1	CSARETSRSEQFF	TGCAGTGCTAGAGAGACTAGTAGGAGTGAGCAGTTCTTC
-	TRBD2	TRBV7-6	TRBJ2-1	CASSLGTTSGNEQFF	TGTGCCAGCAGCCTCGGGACTACGAGTGGCAATGAGCAGTTCTTC
-	-	TRBV12-3/TRBV12-4	TRBJ1-1	CASRLDSLVEMNTEAFF	TGTGCCAGCAGACTAGACAGCCTGGTGGAGATGAACACTGAAGCTTTCTTT
few	-	TRBV7-9	TRBJ1-2	CASSPGHSNYGYTF	TGTGCCAGCAGCCCCGGACATTCCAACTATGGCTACACCTTC
few	-	TRBV24-1	TRBJ2-7	CATSDRLAREQYF	TGTGCCACCAGTGATAGGCTAGCGCGAGAGCAGTACTTC
many	TRBD1	TRBV7-2	TRBJ2-3	CASRTGQGTDTQYF	TGTGCCAGCAGAACGGGACAGGGAACAGATACGCAGTATTTT
many	TRBD2	TRBV7-3	TRBJ2-1	CASSFSSGIYNEQFF	TGTGCCAGCAGCTTTTCTAGCGGGATATACAATGAGCAGTTCTTC
-	TRBD1	TRBV6-6	TRBJ2-7	CASSSEGQGRREQYF	TGTGCCAGCAGCTCCGAGGGACAGGGGCGGAGGGAGCAGTACTTC
few	TRBD1	TRBV7-2	TRBJ2-1	CASSLFRGQGMVYEQFF	TGTGCCAGCAGCTTATTCCGGGGACAGGGGATGGTGTATGAGCAGTTCTTC
few	-	TRBV7-9	TRBJ2-3	CASSPPVGPTDTQYF	TGTGCCAGCAGCCCTCCAGTAGGTCCCACAGATACGCAGTATTTT
many	-	TRBV5-6	TRBJ1-1	CASSWGRGNTEAFF	TGTGCCAGCAGCTGGGGCCGCGGGAACACTGAAGCTTTCTTT
few	-	TRBV6-5	TRBJ1-2	CASSYSAGNGYTF	TGTGCCAGCAGTTACTCGGCAGGGAATGGCTACACCTTC
few	-	TRBV12-3/TRBV12-4	TRBJ2-1	CASRQTPYNEQFF	TGTGCCAGCAGACAGACACCTTACAATGAGCAGTTCTTC
few	-	TRBV3-1	TRBJ1-1	CASSPLDSPITEAFF	TGTGCCAGCAGCCCCTTGGACAGTCCTATCACTGAAGCTTTCTTT
-	-	TRBV6-6	TRBJ2-7	CASRVTDPFYEQYF	TGTGCCAGCAGGGTGACAGATCCCTTCTACGAGCAGTACTTC
-	-	TRBV7-2	TRBJ1-4	CASSSGTWEKLFF	TGTGCCAGCAGCTCAGGGACTTGGGAAAAACTGTTTTTT
-	TRBD2	TRBV12-3/TRBV12-4	TRBJ2-1	CASSSKLAGGNEQFF	TGTGCCAGCAGTTCCAAACTAGCGGGGGGCAATGAGCAGTTCTTC
-	-	TRBV6-9	TRBJ1-5	CASSSTSRGANQPQHF	TGTGCCAGCAGTTCGACCTCACGAGGGGCCAATCAGCCCCAGCATTTT
many	TRBD2	TRBV9	TRBJ2-3	CASSVAGTSGGDTQYF	TGTGCCAGCAGCGTAGCTGGGACTAGCGGGGGAGATACGCAGTATTTT
few	TRBD2	TRBV14	TRBJ2-7	CASSQDLGLAYEQYF	TGTGCCAGCAGCCAAGACCTAGGACTAGCCTACGAGCAGTACTTC
-	TRBD1	TRBV19	TRBJ2-5	CASSGGQMETQYF	TGTGCCAGTAGTGGGGGACAGATGGAGACCCAGTACTTC
few	TRBD1	TRBV6-5	TRBJ1-1	CASSKQGAVNTEAFF	TGTGCCAGCAGTAAACAGGGGGCTGTTAACACTGAAGCTTTCTTT
-	-	TRBV20-1	TRBJ1-5	CSARRQGFNQPQHF	TGCAGTGCTAGGAGGCAGGGTTTCAATCAGCCCCAGCATTTT
-	-	TRBV30	TRBJ1-1	CAWSFGTEAFF	TGTGCCTGGAGTTTTGGCACTGAAGCTTTCTTT
few	-	TRBV25-1	TRBJ2-7	CASSRGLPYEQYF	TGTGCCAGCAGTCGCGGATTACCCTACGAGCAGTACTTC
-	-	TRBV24-1	TRBJ2-1	CATSLLGTGEQFF	TGTGCCACCAGTCTCCTAGGGACCGGTGAGCAGTTCTTC
few	-	TRBV29-1	TRBJ1-1	CSVERMNTEAFF	TGCAGCGTTGAACGGATGAACACTGAAGCTTTCTTT
few	-	TRBV29-1	TRBJ2-1	CSVEEGGRPYNEQFF	TGCAGCGTTGAGGAAGGGGGAAGGCCCTACAATGAGCAGTTCTTC
few	TRBD1	TRBV10-3	TRBJ2-2	CAISGVQGATGELFF	TGTGCCATCAGTGGGGTACAGGGGGCAACGGGGGAGCTGTTTTTT
-	-	TRBV10-3	TRBJ1-1	CAISESWIKDTEAFF	TGTGCCATCAGTGAGTCGTGGATAAAGGACACTGAAGCTTTCTTT
-	-	TRBV7-9	TRBJ1-5	CASSLTDSQPQHF	TGTGCCAGCAGCCTAACAGACTCTCAGCCCCAGCATTTT
-	-	TRBV5-5	TRBJ1-2	CASSLGDSGYTF	TGTGCCAGCAGCTTGGGAGATTCTGGCTACACCTTC
few	-	TRBV7-9	TRBJ2-7	CASSVEPVWEQYF	TGTGCCAGCAGCGTCGAACCCGTTTGGGAGCAGTACTTC
-	-	TRBV20-1	TRBJ1-1	CRPTAGNTEAFF	TGCAGACCCACGGCAGGGAACACTGAAGCTTTCTTT
-	TRBD2	TRBV19	TRBJ2-2	CASSRTGLAMNTGELFF	TGTGCCAGTAGTCGAACCGGACTAGCGATGAACACCGGGGAGCTGTTTTTT
few	-	TRBV4-1	TRBJ1-5	CASSQDGVVRTLGNQPQHF	TGCGCCAGCAGCCAAGACGGGGTAGTAAGGACTTTGGGCAATCAGCCCCAGCATTTT
few	-	TRBV21-1	TRBJ2-4	CASSSRRGGRLLENIQYF	TGTGCCAGCAGCTCTCGACGGGGCGGGAGGCTTTTGGAAAACATTCAGTACTTC
-	-	TRBV16	TRBJ2-1	CATLPSGGISLYNEQFF	TGTGCCACCCTACCGTCGGGCGGCATTAGCCTCTACAATGAGCAGTTCTTC